Listed here is a single TCR beta chain. This clone was recorded many times. This receptor's antigen is unknown. No base quality information exists; no much larger clone differs at one position. Preparation of the library involved PCR. The sequencer was an Illumina HiSeq 4000. The TCR beta-chain CDR3 region of each patient was profiled by high-throughput sequencing. As for how the authors treated the data: A classifier to discriminate distant-metastatic papillary thyroid cancer patients was built from CDR3 differences across clinicopathological groups. The Shannon index was used to assess repertoire diversity, and the Morisita-Horn index was used to assess tumor-blood repertoire similarity. The public reads were reprocessed in TCRdb via fastp at Q25 and MiXCR, keeping in-frame beta chains. These V and J calls originate from TCRdb's pipeline instead of the authors' own analysis. The sample table records 60,000 to 85,000 clones; roughly 18% of these occur just once. Of the sample, roughly 13% is held by the ten largest clones.

The data derive from a study of metastatic and nonmetastatic thyroid tumors (dated by TCRdb to 2019 to 2021). Regarding the research as a whole: Repertoires from peripheral blood and from tumor or nodule tissue samples of malignant and benign thyroid patients were compared. Study-level results and caveats: TCR beta diversity was reported as significantly higher in malignant tumors than in benign nodules, in both blood and tumor samples.

Taken from the germline V gene, the CDR1 and CDR2 loops are SGHTS and YDEGEE. V is pared back by 1 base and J by 3 bases, with 5 bases lying between the germline termini. The CDR3 runs 12 residues from the cysteine to the phenylalanine. CDR3 DNA is the only sequence kept; it has 36 bases, read in frame from the first base. None of the patients had been given any treatment before thyroid surgery. Patient clinical samples collected from 2012 to 2018 were retrospectively analysed using T-cell receptor beta sequencing. The receptor comes from a female donor with papillary thyroid cancer or a benign thyroid nodule (not recorded which). Some clones in this sample may be carry-over from other donors' samples. The sequencing input was blood. The sequence joins TRBV5-8 to TRBJ2-7, with the D gene not clear enough to name. The CDR3 region reads CASSLYNYEQYF. DNA sequence: TGTGCCAGCAGCTTGTACAACTACGAGCAGTACTTC.